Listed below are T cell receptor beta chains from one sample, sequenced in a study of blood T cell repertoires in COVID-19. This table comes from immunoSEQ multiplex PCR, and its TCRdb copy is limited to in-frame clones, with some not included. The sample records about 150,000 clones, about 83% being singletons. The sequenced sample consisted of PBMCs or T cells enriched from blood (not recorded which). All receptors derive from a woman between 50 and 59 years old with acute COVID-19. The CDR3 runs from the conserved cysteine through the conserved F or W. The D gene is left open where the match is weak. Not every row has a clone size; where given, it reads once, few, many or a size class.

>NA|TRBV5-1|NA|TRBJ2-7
CASSPSLGIASSEQYF
TGCGCCAGCAGCCCTAGCTTGGGGATAGCTTCGTCCGAGCAGTACTTC
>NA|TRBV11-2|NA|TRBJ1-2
CASSTGLHYGYTF
TGTGCCAGCAGCACGGGACTGCACTATGGCTACACCTTC
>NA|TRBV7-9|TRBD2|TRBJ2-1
CASSLTSGPGSYNEQFF
TGTGCCAGCAGCTTGACTAGCGGCCCCGGCTCCTACAATGAGCAGTTCTTC
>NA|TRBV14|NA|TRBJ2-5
CASSPGQLETQYF
TGTGCCAGCAGCCCAGGGCAGTTGGAGACCCAGTACTTC
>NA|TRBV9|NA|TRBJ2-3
CASSATSGADTQYF
TGTGCCAGCAGCGCGACGTCAGGTGCAGATACGCAGTATTTT
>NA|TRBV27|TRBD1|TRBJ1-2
CATRTGETNYGYTF
TGTGCCACCAGGACAGGGGAGACTAACTATGGCTACACCTTC
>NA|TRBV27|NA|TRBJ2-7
CASSFLRDSRREQYF
TGTGCCAGCAGTTTCCTGCGGGACTCGCGTCGGGAGCAGTACTTC
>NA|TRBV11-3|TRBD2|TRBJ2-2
CASSPPGTKTGELFF
TGTGCCAGCAGCCCCCCCGGGACTAAAACCGGGGAGCTGTTTTTT
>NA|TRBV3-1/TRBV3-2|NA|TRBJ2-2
CASSQGPLSNTGELFF
TGTGCCAGCAGCCAAGGGCCTTTGTCGAACACCGGGGAGCTGTTTTTT
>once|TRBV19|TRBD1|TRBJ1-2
CASSWTGNYGYTF
TGTGCCAGTAGTTGGACAGGGAACTATGGCTACACCTTC
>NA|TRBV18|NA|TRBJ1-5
CASSPFCIGGEKQPQHF
TGTGCCAGCTCACCCTTTTGTATCGGGGGGGAAAAACAGCCCCAGCATTTT
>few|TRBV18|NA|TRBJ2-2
CASSPSMGGANGELFF
TGTGCCAGCTCACCCTCGATGGGGGGGGCGAACGGGGAGCTGTTTTTT
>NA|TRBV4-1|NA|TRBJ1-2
CASSHNVGGYSYGYTF
TGCGCCAGCAGCCATAATGTGGGGGGATATAGCTATGGCTACACCTTC
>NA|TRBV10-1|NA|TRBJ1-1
CASSEGGEEDTEAFF
TGCGCCAGCAGTGAGGGGGGGGAGGAGGACACTGAAGCTTTCTTT
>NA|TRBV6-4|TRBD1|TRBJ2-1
CASSPGGTAVSYNEQFF
TGTGCCAGCAGTCCGGGTGGGACAGCCGTCTCCTACAATGAGCAGTTCTTC
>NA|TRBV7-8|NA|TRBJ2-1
CASSLHGPRGWLSYNEQFF
TGTGCCAGCAGCTTACATGGCCCACGGGGTTGGTTATCTTACAATGAGCAGTTCTTC
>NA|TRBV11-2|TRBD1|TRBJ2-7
CASSYGTGRYEQYF
TGTGCCAGCAGCTACGGGACAGGGCGATACGAGCAGTACTTC
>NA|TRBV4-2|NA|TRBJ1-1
CASSQDRQGTTEAFF
TGTGCCAGCAGCCAAGATCGGCAGGGAACCACTGAAGCTTTCTTT
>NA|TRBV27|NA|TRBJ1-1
CASYSGGNTEAFF
TGTGCCAGCTACTCCGGGGGGAACACTGAAGCTTTCTTT
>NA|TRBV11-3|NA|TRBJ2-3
CASSFVALPDTQYF
TGTGCCAGCAGCTTCGTAGCTCTGCCAGATACGCAGTATTTT
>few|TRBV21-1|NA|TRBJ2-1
CASSKIPAGVDNYNEQFF
TGTGCCAGCAGCAAAATCCCAGCGGGAGTTGATAATTACAATGAGCAGTTCTTC
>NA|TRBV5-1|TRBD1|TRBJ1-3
CASSRDRAGNTIYF
TGCGCCAGCAGCCGTGACAGGGCTGGAAACACCATATATTTT
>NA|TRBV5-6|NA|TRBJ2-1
CASTLGVNEQFF
TGTGCCAGCACTTTAGGGGTGAATGAGCAGTTCTTC
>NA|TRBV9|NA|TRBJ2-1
CASSAQLDGRVEQFF
TGTGCCAGCAGCGCACAACTCGACGGGCGGGTTGAGCAGTTCTTC
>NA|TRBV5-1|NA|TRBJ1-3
CASSLAGRADTIYF
TGCGCCAGCAGCTTGGCCGGGAGGGCCGACACCATATATTTT
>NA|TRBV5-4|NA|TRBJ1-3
CASSLKSEDTIYF
TGTGCCAGCAGCTTAAAATCAGAGGACACCATATATTTT
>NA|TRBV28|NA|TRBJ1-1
CASSLIVGTGVAFF
TGTGCCAGCAGTTTAATTGTAGGTACGGGGGTGGCTTTCTTT
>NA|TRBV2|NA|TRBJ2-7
CASYMGSGRGTYEQYF
TGTGCCAGCTACATGGGATCGGGGAGAGGAACCTACGAGCAGTACTTC
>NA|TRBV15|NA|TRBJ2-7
CATSRDLTVSYEQYF
TGTGCCACCAGCAGAGATTTGACAGTTTCCTACGAGCAGTACTTC
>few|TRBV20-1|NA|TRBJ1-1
CSAREGPKAFF
TGCAGTGCTAGAGAGGGGCCGAAGGCTTTCTTT
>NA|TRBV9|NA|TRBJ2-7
CASSVEGGDYEQYF
TGTGCCAGCAGCGTAGAAGGGGGTGACTACGAGCAGTACTTC
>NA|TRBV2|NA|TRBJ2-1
CASSGRASGGGRSYNEQFF
TGTGCCAGCAGTGGGAGGGCTAGCGGAGGGGGGAGGTCCTACAATGAGCAGTTCTTC
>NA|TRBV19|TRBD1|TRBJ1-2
CASSPTGDLYGYTF
TGTGCCAGTAGCCCGACAGGGGATTTGTACGGCTACACCTTC
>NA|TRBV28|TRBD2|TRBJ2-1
CASSSDLGLAVSSYNEQFF
TGTGCCAGCAGTTCAGACCTGGGACTAGCGGTGAGCTCCTACAATGAGCAGTTCTTC
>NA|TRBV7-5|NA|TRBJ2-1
CVRSSSGNEQFF
TGTGTCAGAAGCTCCAGCGGGAATGAGCAGTTCTTC
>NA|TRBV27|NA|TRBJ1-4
CASSLGSPGAANEKLFF
TGTGCCAGCAGTTTAGGATCTCCAGGGGCGGCTAATGAAAAACTGTTTTTT